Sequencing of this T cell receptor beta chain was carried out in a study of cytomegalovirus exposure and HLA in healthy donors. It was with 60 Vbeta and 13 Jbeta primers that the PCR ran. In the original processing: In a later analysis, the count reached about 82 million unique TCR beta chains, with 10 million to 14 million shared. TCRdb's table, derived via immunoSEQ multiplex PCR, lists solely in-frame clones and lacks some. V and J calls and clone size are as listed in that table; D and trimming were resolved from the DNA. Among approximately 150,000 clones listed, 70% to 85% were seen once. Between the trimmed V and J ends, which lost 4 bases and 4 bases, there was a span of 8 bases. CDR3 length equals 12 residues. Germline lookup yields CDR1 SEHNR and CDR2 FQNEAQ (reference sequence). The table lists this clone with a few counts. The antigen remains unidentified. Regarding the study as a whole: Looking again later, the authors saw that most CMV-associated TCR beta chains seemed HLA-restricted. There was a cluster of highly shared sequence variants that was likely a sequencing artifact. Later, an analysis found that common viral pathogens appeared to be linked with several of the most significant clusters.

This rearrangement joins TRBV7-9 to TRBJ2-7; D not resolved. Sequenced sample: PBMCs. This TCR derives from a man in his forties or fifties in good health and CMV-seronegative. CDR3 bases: TGTGCCAGCAGCTATCAGAATTACGAGCAGTACTTC. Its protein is CASSYQNYEQYF.